This TCR beta chain was sequenced during a study of cytomegalovirus exposure and HLA in healthy donors. Details on this clone: Its target is unknown.

V lost 3 bases, J lost 4 bases, and 14 bases stayed unmatched. This CDR3 spans 18 amino acids. Germline assignment: CDR1 LGHNT and CDR2 FRNRAP. Findings and caveats of the study: In a later analysis, V- and J-gene trimming of beta chains associated with a DCLRE1C missense variant, replicated independently.

The PCR made use of 60 Vbeta and 13 Jbeta primers. TCRdb's table, derived via immunoSEQ multiplex PCR, lists solely in-frame clones and lacks some. The profile shows roughly 190,000 clones, more than 65% of them singletons. The origin of this receptor is a man in his fifties or sixties in good health and CMV-seronegative. Sequenced input: PBMCs. The genes are TRBV12-5 and TRBJ1-3; TRBD1 matches 8 bases. The CDR3 DNA follows: TGTGCTAGTGGTTTCCCCGGCCAAACCGGGACAGGAGGAAACACCATATATTTT. It encodes CASGFPGQTGTGGNTIYF.